This T cell receptor beta chain was sequenced for a study of blood T cell repertoires in COVID-19. Germline V gene sequence: CDR1 SGHTA, CDR2 FQGTGA. The ends were cut back, 4 bases at V and 0 bases at J, with 19 bases in the middle. The CDR3 totals 17 residues. The assay was immunoSEQ multiplex PCR, and TCRdb's table has in-frame clones only and misses some. The data hold 270,000 or so clones, with 75% to 90% observed a single time. This receptor was identified in a woman in her thirties with active or convalescent COVID-19. This sequence joins TRBV7-3 and TRBJ2-7; TRBD2 might be the D (5 bases). The specimen was peripheral blood. CDR3 DNA sequence: TGTGCCAGCAGCTACGATAGCCCCGGGGAACACTCCTACGAGCAGTACTTC. As protein: CASSYDSPGEHSYEQYF.